This T cell receptor beta chain comes out of a study of blood T cell repertoires in COVID-19. The germline V gene has CDR1 MGHDK and CDR2 SYGVNS. V shed 1 base and J shed 1 base, with 17 bases lying between them. The CDR3 sequence is 18 residues long. Assay used: immunoSEQ multiplex PCR; TCRdb lists only in-frame clones, some missing. Of 300,000 to 400,000 clones listed, around 84% are singletons. This receptor was taken from a human donor in a cohort sampled during active COVID-19. Source material: peripheral blood. V gene TRBV25-1 combines with J gene TRBJ1-3; D remains ambiguous. The DNA of the CDR3 is TGTGCCAGCAGTGAATCTCTCGGGCGGGGAGAGTCTGGAAACACCATATATTTT. Its protein product is CASSESLGRGESGNTIYF.